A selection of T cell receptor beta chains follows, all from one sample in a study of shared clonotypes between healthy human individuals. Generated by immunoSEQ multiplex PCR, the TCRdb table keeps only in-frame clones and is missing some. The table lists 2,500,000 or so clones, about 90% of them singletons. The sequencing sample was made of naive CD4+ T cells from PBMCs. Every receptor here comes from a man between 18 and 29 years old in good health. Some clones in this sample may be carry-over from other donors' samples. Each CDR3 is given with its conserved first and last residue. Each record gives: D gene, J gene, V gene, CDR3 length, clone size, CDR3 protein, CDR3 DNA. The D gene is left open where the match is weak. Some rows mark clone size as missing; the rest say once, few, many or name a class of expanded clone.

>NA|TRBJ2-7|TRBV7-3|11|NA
CASSQRDEQYF
TGTGCCAGCAGCCAACGGGACGAGCAGTACTTC
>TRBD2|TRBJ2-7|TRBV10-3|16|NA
CAISGTSGRGSYEQYF
TGTGCCATCAGTGGGACTAGCGGGAGAGGTTCCTACGAGCAGTACTTC
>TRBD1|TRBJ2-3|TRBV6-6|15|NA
CASSYHDRAADTQYF
TGTGCCAGCAGTTACCACGACAGGGCCGCAGATACGCAGTATTTT
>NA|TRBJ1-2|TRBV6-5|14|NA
CASGYSASEGGYTF
TGTGCCAGCGGTTATTCAGCCTCCGAGGGTGGCTACACCTTC
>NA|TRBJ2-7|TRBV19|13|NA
CASSKIGSDEQYF
TGTGCCAGTAGTAAGATAGGGAGCGACGAGCAGTACTTC
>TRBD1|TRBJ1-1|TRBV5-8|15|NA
CASSPPYRGYTEAFF
TGTGCCAGCAGCCCTCCCTACAGGGGATACACTGAAGCTTTCTTT
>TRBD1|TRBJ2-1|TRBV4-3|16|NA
CASSQRSGGIYNEQFF
TGCGCCAGCAGCCAGAGGTCAGGGGGCATCTACAATGAGCAGTTCTTC
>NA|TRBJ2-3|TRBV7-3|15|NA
CASSSAPGLTDTQYF
TGTGCCAGCAGCTCAGCCCCAGGGTTAACAGATACGCAGTATTTT
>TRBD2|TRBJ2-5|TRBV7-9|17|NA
CASSLAGGGGSQETQYF
TGTGCCAGCAGCTTAGCAGGAGGAGGCGGGAGTCAAGAGACCCAGTACTTC
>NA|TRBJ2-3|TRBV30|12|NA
CAWSVVADTQYF
TGTGCCTGGAGTGTAGTGGCAGATACGCAGTATTTT
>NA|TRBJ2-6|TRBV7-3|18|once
CASRGDPTGFSGANVLTF
TGTGCCAGCAGGGGAGATCCGACAGGCTTCTCTGGGGCCAACGTCCTGACTTTC
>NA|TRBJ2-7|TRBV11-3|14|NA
CASSLTGKSYEQYF
TGTGCCAGCAGCTTAACAGGGAAATCCTACGAGCAGTACTTC
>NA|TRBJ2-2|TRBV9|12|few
CASSVSTGELFF
TGTGCCAGCAGCGTGAGTACCGGGGAGCTGTTTTTT
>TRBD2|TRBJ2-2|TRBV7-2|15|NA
CASSPRGSGTGELFF
TGTGCCAGCAGCCCGCGGGGTAGCGGGACCGGGGAGCTGTTTTTT
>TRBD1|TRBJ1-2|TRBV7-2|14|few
CASSRTGALYGYTF
TGTGCCAGCAGCCGGACAGGGGCTCTATATGGCTACACCTTC
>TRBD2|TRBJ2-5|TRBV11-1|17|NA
CASSFLGLAGGGETQYF
TGTGCCAGCAGCTTCTTGGGACTAGCGGGAGGAGGAGAGACCCAGTACTTC
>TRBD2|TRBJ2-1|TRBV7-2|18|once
CASSTPGLAGGSYNEQFF
TGTGCCAGCAGCACTCCGGGACTAGCGGGAGGATCATACAATGAGCAGTTCTTC
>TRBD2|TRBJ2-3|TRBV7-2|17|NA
CASSFGPKRGGTDTQYF
TGTGCCAGCAGCTTCGGACCGAAGCGGGGGGGCACAGATACGCAGTATTTT
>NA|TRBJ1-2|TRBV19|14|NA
CASSTGTGNYGYTF
TGTGCCAGTAGTACTGGGACGGGAAACTATGGCTACACCTTC
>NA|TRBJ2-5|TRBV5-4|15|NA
CASSPPGAGAETQYF
TGTGCCAGCAGCCCTCCAGGGGCGGGAGCAGAGACCCAGTACTTC
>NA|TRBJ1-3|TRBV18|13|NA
CASSAQGGNTIYF
TGTGCCAGCTCGGCGCAGGGGGGAAACACCATATATTTT
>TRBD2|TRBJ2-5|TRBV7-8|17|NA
CASSPRLAGGYQETQYF
TGTGCCAGCAGCCCCCGACTAGCGGGAGGCTACCAAGAGACCCAGTACTTC
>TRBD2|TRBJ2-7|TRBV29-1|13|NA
CSVPAGGSYEQYF
TGCAGCGTTCCCGCGGGAGGCTCCTACGAGCAGTACTTC
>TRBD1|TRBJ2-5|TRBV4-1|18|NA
CASSQGFRAGGFPETQYF
TGCGCCAGCAGCCAAGGATTTAGGGCAGGGGGCTTCCCAGAGACCCAGTACTTC
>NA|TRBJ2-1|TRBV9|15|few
CASSAWGSGHNEQFF
TGTGCCAGCAGCGCTTGGGGGAGCGGCCACAATGAGCAGTTCTTC
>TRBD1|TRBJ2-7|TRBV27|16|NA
CASSSPIRDRHYEQYF
TGTGCCAGCAGTTCACCTATAAGGGACAGACATTACGAGCAGTACTTC
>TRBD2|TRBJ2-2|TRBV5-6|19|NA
CASSSKLGLAGVSTGELFF
TGTGCCAGCAGCTCCAAACTGGGACTAGCGGGAGTGAGCACCGGGGAGCTGTTTTTT
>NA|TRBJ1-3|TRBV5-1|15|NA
CASSHGRDPGNTIYF
TGCGCCAGCAGCCACGGAAGGGACCCTGGAAACACCATATATTTT